These T cell receptor beta chains were read from a single sample in a study of PD-1 blockade in classical Hodgkin lymphoma. Produced via immunoSEQ multiplex PCR; TCRdb's table is partial and in-frame only. The sample has approximately 61,000 clones, around nine tenths seen once. Here the sequenced sample was peripheral blood mononuclear cells (PBMCs), taken before the fourth cycle of nivolumab. Source of these receptors: a human donor with classical Hodgkin lymphoma. Both conserved end residues are part of each CDR3. Each record gives: D gene, V gene, J gene, clone size, CDR3 protein, CDR3 DNA. D genes are given only for firm matches. Not all rows give a size; the values are once, few, many and, for expanded clones, a class.

NA	TRBV5-6	TRBJ1-1	NA	CASSLPIRGEAFF	TGTGCCAGCAGCTTGCCTATCCGCGGTGAAGCTTTCTTT
NA	TRBV5-1	TRBJ2-2	NA	CASSPAHTGELFF	TGCGCCAGCAGCCCCGCCCACACCGGGGAGCTGTTTTTT
NA	TRBV7-9	TRBJ2-5	NA	CASNRPLEETQYF	TGTGCCAGCAACAGACCGCTCGAGGAGACCCAGTACTTC
TRBD1	TRBV2	TRBJ2-5	NA	CASRDKTGGRGTQYF	TGTGCCAGCAGGGATAAAACAGGGGGCAGAGGGACCCAGTACTTC
NA	TRBV7-8	TRBJ1-2	NA	CASSSIPTVDYGYTF	TGTGCCAGCAGCTCTATCCCTACGGTTGACTATGGCTACACCTTC
NA	TRBV7-8	TRBJ2-7	NA	CASSLNLEAPQYF	TGTGCCAGCAGCTTAAATCTTGAGGCCCCACAGTACTTC
TRBD1	TRBV6-1	TRBJ2-7	once	CASSVDRTVWQYF	TGTGCCAGCAGTGTGGACAGGACCGTTTGGCAGTACTTC
NA	TRBV30	TRBJ1-1	NA	CAWKDADTEAFF	TGTGCCTGGAAGGATGCAGACACTGAAGCTTTCTTT
NA	TRBV6-5	TRBJ2-7	NA	CASSYSLSYEQYF	TGTGCCAGCAGTTACTCGCTCTCCTACGAGCAGTACTTC
TRBD1	TRBV7-2	TRBJ2-3	NA	CASSRGTGWADTQYF	TGTGCCAGCAGCCGGGGGACAGGGTGGGCAGATACGCAGTATTTT
NA	TRBV18	TRBJ2-1	NA	CASSPAALSYNEQFF	TGTGCCAGCTCACCAGCAGCTCTCTCCTACAATGAGCAGTTCTTC
NA	TRBV5-1	TRBJ2-1	NA	CASSLLGMTNNEQFF	TGCGCCAGCAGCCTTTTGGGGATGACCAACAATGAGCAGTTCTTC
TRBD1	TRBV7-9	TRBJ1-2	once	CASRGTGGSGYTF	TGTGCCAGCAGAGGGACAGGGGGCTCTGGCTACACCTTC
NA	TRBV30	TRBJ2-5	NA	CAWSYQGRGTQYF	TGTGCCTGGAGTTATCAGGGTCGGGGGACCCAGTACTTC
NA	TRBV4-1	TRBJ2-6	once	CASSQDRGPPSYPISGANVLTF	TGCGCCAGCAGCCAAGATAGGGGTCCCCCGTCATACCCGATCTCTGGGGCCAACGTCCTGACTTTC
TRBD1	TRBV5-1	TRBJ1-2	NA	CASSLGQNYGYTF	TGCGCCAGCAGCCTGGGACAGAACTATGGCTACACCTTC
NA	TRBV5-1	TRBJ1-2	NA	CASSLDNYGYTF	TGCGCCAGCAGCTTGGATAACTATGGCTACACCTTC
NA	TRBV5-1	TRBJ2-1	NA	CASSLGGVGLNEQFF	TGCGCCAGCAGCTTGGGCGGGGTGGGGCTCAATGAGCAGTTCTTC
NA	TRBV19	TRBJ1-1	NA	CASTTFGLMNTEAFF	TGTGCCAGTACCACATTCGGTCTTATGAACACTGAAGCTTTCTTT
NA	TRBV5-1	TRBJ1-1	few	CASSLRRWVGRDTEAFF	TGCGCCAGCAGCTTGAGGCGTTGGGTGGGGCGGGACACTGAAGCTTTCTTT
TRBD1	TRBV5-1	TRBJ2-1	NA	CASSLQGMGNEQFF	TGCGCCAGCAGCTTACAGGGGATGGGGAATGAGCAGTTCTTC
NA	TRBV6-1	TRBJ1-1	NA	CASSEARNTEAFF	TGTGCCAGCAGTGAAGCCCGTAACACTGAAGCTTTCTTT
NA	TRBV10-1	TRBJ2-5	NA	CASSGSTRGLTQYF	TGCGCCAGCAGTGGATCAACTAGGGGTTTGACCCAGTACTTC
NA	TRBV2	TRBJ2-5	NA	CASSGTGVETQYF	TGTGCCAGCAGCGGGACTGGCGTGGAGACCCAGTACTTC
NA	TRBV30	TRBJ2-4	NA	CAWSVQDLRRTKNIQYF	TGTGCCTGGAGTGTACAGGACCTGAGGAGAACCAAAAACATTCAGTACTTC
NA	TRBV6-6	TRBJ2-3	NA	CASSPSGQRATDTQYF	TGTGCCAGCAGCCCCAGCGGACAGCGAGCTACAGATACGCAGTATTTT
TRBD2	TRBV6-5	TRBJ2-5	NA	CASSSYLSGDLQTQYF	TGTGCCAGCAGTTCTTACCTTAGCGGGGACCTCCAAACCCAGTACTTC
NA	TRBV4-1	TRBJ2-7	NA	CASSQAREQYF	TGCGCCAGCAGCCAAGCGCGGGAGCAGTACTTC
NA	TRBV6-5	TRBJ1-1	NA	CASSYGGVGTEAFF	TGTGCCAGCAGTTACGGTGGGGTGGGCACTGAAGCTTTCTTT
NA	TRBV6-6	TRBJ1-5	NA	CASRGGVNSNQPQHF	TGTGCCAGCAGGGGAGGAGTAAATAGCAATCAGCCCCAGCATTTT
NA	TRBV13	TRBJ1-5	few	CASSLRGDSNQPQHF	TGTGCCAGCAGCTTAAGGGGTGATAGCAATCAGCCCCAGCATTTT